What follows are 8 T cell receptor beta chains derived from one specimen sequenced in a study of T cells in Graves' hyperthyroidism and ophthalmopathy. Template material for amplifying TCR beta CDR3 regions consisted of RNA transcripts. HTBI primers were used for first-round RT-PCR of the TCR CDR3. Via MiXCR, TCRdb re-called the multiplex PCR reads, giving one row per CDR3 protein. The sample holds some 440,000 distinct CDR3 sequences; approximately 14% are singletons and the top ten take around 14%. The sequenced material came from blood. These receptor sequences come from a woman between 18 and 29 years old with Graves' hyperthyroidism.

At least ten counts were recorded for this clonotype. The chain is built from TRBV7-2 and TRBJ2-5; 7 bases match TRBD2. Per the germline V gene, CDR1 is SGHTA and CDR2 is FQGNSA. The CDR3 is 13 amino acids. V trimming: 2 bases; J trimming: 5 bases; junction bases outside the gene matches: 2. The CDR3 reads CASSLLAGETQYF. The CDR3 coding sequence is TGTGCCAGCAGCTTATTAGCGGGTGAGACCCAGTACTTC. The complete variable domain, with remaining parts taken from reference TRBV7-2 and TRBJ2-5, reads GAGVSQSPSNKVTEKGKDVELRCDPISGHTALYWYRQSLGQGLEFLIYFQGNSAPDKSGLPSDRFSAERTGGSVSTLTIQRTQQEDSAVYLCASSLLAGETQYFGPGTRLLVL.

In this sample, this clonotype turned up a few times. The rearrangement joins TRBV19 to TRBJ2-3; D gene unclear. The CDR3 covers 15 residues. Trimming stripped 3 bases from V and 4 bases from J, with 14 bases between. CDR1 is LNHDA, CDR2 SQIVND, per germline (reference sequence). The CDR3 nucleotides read TGTGCCAGTAGTATGTCCAGGCTCGAGGCAGATACGCAGTATTTT. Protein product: CASSMSRLEADTQYF. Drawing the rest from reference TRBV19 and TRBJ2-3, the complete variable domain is DGGITQSPKYLFRKEGQNVTLSCEQNLNHDAMYWYRQDPGQGLRLIYYSQIVNDFQKGDIAEGYSVSREKKESFPLTVTSAQKNPTAFYLCASSMSRLEADTQYFGPGTRLTVL.

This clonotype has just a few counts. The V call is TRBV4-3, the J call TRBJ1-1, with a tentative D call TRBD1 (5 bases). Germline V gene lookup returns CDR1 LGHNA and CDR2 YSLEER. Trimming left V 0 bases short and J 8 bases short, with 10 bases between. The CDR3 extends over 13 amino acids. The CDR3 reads CASSQDLGAEAFF. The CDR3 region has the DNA TGCGCCAGCAGCCAAGATCTAGGGGCCGAAGCTTTCTTT.

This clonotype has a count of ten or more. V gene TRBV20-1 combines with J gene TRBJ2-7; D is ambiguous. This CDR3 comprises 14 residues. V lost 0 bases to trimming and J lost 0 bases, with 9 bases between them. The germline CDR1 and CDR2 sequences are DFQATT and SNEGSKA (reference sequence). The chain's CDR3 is CSARDWAGSYEQYF. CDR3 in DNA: TGCAGTGCTAGAGATTGGGCAGGCTCCTACGAGCAGTACTTC.

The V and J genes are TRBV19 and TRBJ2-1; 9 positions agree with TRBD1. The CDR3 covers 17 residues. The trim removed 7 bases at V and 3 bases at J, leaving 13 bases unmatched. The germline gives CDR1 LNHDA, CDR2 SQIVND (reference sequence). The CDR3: CASMGGQGTGNYNEQFF. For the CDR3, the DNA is TGTGCCAGTATGGGTGGACAGGGGACGGGGAACTACAATGAGCAGTTCTTC.

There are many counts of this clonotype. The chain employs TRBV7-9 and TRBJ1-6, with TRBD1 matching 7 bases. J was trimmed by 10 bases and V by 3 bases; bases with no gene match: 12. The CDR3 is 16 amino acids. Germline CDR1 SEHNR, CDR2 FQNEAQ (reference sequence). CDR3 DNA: TGTGCCAGCAGCTTGCGAGGACAGGCTGAGGGCTCACCCCTCCACTTT. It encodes CASSLRGQAEGSPLHF. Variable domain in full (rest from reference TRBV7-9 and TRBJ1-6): DTGVSQNPRHKITKRGQNVTFRCDPISEHNRLYWYRQTLGQGPEFLTYFQNEAQLEKSRLLSDRFSAERPKGSFSTLEIQRTEQGDSAMYLCASSLRGQAEGSPLHFGNGTRLTVT.

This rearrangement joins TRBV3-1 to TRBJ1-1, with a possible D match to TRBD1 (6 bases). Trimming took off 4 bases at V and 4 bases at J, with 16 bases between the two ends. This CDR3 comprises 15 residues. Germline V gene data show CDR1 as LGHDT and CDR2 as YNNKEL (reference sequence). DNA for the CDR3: TGTGCCAGCAGCCCCTCGGGGGGCGCGGCCACTGAAGCTTTCTTT. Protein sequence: CASSPSGGAATEAFF.

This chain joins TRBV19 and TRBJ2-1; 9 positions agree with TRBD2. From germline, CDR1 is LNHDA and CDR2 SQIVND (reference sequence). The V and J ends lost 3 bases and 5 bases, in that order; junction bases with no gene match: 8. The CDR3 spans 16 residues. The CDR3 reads CASSISLAGFDNEQFF. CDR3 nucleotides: TGTGCCAGTAGTATTTCCCTAGCGGGATTTGACAATGAGCAGTTCTTC. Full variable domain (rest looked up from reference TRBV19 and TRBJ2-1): DGGITQSPKYLFRKEGQNVTLSCEQNLNHDAMYWYRQDPGQGLRLIYYSQIVNDFQKGDIAEGYSVSREKKESFPLTVTSAQKNPTAFYLCASSISLAGFDNEQFFGPGTRLTVL.